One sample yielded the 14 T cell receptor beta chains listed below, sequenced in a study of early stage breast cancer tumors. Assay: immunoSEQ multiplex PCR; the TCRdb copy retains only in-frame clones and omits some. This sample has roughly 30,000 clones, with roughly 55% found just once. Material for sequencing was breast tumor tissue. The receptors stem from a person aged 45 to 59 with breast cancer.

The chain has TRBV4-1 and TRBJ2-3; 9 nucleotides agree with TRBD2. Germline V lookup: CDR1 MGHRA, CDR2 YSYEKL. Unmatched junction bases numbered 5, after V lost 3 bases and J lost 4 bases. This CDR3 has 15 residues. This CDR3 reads CASSQSSGRSDTQYF. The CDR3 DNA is TGCGCCAGCAGCCAGAGTAGCGGGAGATCAGATACGCAGTATTTT.

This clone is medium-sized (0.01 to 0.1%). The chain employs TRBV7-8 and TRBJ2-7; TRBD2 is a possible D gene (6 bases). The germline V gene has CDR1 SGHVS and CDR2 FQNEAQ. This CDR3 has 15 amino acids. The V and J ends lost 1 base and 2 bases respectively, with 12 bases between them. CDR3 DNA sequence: TGTGCCAGCAGCTTAGGGTGGGCGGGGACCTACGAGCAGTACTTC. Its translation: CASSLGWAGTYEQYF.

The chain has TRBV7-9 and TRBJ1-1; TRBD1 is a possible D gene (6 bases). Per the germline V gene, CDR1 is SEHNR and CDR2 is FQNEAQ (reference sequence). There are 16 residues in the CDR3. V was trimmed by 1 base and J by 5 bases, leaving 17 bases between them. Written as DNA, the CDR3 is TGTGCCAGCAGCTTAGGGCTAGGGGGAGGAAGGACTGAAGCTTTCTTT. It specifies CASSLGLGGGRTEAFF.

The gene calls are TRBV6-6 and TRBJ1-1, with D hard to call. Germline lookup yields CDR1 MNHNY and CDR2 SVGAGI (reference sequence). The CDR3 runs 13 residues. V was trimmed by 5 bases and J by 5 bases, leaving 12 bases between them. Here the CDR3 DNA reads TGTGCCAGCAGTCAGGTCCCGAGGACTGAAGCTTTCTTT. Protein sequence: CASSQVPRTEAFF.

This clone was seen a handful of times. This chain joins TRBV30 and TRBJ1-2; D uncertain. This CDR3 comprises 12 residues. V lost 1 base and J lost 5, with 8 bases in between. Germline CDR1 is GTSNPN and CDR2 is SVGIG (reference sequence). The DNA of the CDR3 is TGTGCCTGGAGTGCCGGTGGTTATGGCTACACCTTC. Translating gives CAWSAGGYGYTF.

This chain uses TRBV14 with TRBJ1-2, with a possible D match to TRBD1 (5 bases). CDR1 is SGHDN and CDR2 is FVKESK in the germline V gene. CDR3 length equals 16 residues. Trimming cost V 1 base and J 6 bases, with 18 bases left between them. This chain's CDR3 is CASSQGPWGKMDGYTF. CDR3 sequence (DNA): TGTGCCAGCAGCCAAGGACCCTGGGGGAAGATGGATGGCTACACCTTC.

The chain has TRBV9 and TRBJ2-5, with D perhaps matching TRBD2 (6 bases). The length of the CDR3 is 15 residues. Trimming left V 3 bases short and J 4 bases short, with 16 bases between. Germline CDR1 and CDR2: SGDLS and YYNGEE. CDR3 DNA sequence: TGTGCCAGCAGCGAGAATGGCGGGATGGGAGAGACCCAGTACTTC. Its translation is CASSENGGMGETQYF.

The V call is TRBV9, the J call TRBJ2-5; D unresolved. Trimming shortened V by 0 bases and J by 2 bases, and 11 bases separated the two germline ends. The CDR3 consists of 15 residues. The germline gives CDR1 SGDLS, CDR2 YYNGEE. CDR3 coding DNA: TGTGCCAGCAGCGTAGGTGGGCAGCGACAAGAGACCCAGTACTTC. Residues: CASSVGGQRQETQYF.

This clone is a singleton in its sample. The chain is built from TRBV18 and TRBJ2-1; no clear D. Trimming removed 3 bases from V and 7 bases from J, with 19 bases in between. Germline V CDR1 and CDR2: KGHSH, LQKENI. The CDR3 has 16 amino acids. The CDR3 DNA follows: TGTGCCAGCTCACCTCAGGACGGGCCAGGCGTGAATGAGCAGTTCTTC. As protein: CASSPQDGPGVNEQFF.

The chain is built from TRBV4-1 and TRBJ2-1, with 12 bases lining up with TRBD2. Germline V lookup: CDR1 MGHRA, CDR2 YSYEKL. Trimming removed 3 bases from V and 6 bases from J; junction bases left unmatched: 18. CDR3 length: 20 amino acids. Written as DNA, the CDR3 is TGCGCCAGCAGCCAGACGGGGTTCCCTCTACTAGCGGGAGGTTTCAATGAGCAGTTCTTC. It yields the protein CASSQTGFPLLAGGFNEQFF.

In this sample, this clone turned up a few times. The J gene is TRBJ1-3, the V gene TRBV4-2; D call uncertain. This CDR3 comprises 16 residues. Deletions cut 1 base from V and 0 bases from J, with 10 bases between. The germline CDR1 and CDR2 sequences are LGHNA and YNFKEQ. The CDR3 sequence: CASSQAGISSGNTIYF. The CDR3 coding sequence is TGTGCCAGCAGCCAAGCCGGGATCTCCTCTGGAAACACCATATATTTT.

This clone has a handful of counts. In nucleotides, the CDR3 is TGTGCCAGTAGTCCACAGGAGAGCTCCTACAATGAGCAGTTCTTC. It specifies CASSPQESSYNEQFF. The chain couples TRBV19 to TRBJ2-1; maybe TRBD1 (5 bases). Germline V lookup: CDR1 LNHDA, CDR2 SQIVND (reference sequence). The V gene lost 5 bases and the J gene lost 0 bases, with 11 bases spanning the gap. This CDR3 contains 15 residues.

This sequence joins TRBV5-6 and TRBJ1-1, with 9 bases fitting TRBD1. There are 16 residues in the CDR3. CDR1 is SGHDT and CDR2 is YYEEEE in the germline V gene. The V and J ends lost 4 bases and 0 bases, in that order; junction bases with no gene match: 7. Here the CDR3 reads CASSTGTGYLNTEAFF. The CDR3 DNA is TGTGCCAGCAGCACCGGGACAGGGTACCTGAACACTGAAGCTTTCTTT.

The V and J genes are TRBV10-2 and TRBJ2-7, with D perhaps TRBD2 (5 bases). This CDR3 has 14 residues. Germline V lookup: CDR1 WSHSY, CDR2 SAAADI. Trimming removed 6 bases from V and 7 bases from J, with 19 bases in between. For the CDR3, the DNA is TGCGCCAGCAGGCTGGGAGAGGCTCTCGGTGAGCAGTACTTC. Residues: CASRLGEALGEQYF.